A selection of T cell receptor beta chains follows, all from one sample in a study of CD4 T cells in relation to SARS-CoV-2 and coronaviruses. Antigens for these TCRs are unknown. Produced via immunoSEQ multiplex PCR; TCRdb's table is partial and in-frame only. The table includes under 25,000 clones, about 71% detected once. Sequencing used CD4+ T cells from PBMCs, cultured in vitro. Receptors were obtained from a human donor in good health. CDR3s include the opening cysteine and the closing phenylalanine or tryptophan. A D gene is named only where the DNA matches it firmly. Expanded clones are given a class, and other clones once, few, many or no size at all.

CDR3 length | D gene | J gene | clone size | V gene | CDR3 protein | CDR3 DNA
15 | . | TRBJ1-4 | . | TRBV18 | CASSPGQATNEKLFF | TGTGCCAGCTCACCAGGACAAGCAACTAATGAAAAACTGTTTTTT
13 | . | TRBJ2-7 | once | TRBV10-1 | CASSGRASYEQYF | TGCGCCAGCAGTGGACGGGCCTCCTACGAGCAGTACTTC
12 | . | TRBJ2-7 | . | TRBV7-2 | CASSHTPSEQYF | TGTGCCAGCAGCCATACTCCATCCGAGCAGTACTTC
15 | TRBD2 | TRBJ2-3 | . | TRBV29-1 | CSVEGPAGVTDTQYF | TGCAGCGTTGAAGGCCCAGCGGGAGTCACAGATACGCAGTATTTT
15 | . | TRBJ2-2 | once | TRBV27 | CASSSRGVDTGELFF | TGTGCCAGCAGTTCGCGGGGCGTAGACACCGGGGAGCTGTTTTTT
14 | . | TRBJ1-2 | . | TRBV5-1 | CASSLDGGAYGYTF | TGCGCCAGCAGCTTGGATGGGGGGGCCTATGGCTACACCTTC
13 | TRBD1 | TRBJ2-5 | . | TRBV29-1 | CSVNTGGLETQYF | TGCAGCGTCAATACAGGGGGCTTGGAGACCCAGTACTTC
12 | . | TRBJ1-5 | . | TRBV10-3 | CAISESDKPQHF | TGTGCCATCAGTGAGTCGGATAAGCCCCAGCATTTT
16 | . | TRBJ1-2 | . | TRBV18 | CASSPRTESSFGGYTF | TGTGCCAGCTCACCAAGGACAGAGTCGTCCTTCGGGGGCTACACCTTC
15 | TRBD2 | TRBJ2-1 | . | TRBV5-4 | CASSLTSGAYNEQFF | TGTGCCAGCAGCTTGACTAGCGGCGCCTACAATGAGCAGTTCTTC
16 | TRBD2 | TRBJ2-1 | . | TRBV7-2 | CASSFITGGVDNEQFF | TGTGCCAGCAGCTTCATCACGGGAGGCGTGGACAATGAGCAGTTCTTC
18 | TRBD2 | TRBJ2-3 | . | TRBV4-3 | CASSPGLAGPTSTDTQYF | TGCGCCAGCAGTCCAGGACTAGCGGGACCTACTTCCACAGATACGCAGTATTTT
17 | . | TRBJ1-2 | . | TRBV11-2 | CASSFVWDIEGSYGYTF | TGTGCCAGCAGCTTTGTTTGGGACATTGAGGGCTCCTATGGCTACACCTTC
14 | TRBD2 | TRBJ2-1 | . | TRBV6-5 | CASKLAGGHNEQFF | TGTGCCAGTAAGCTAGCGGGGGGTCACAATGAGCAGTTCTTC
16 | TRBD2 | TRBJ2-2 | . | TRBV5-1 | CASSLAPGGRTGELFF | TGCGCCAGCAGCTTGGCCCCGGGGGGACGGACCGGGGAGCTGTTTTTT
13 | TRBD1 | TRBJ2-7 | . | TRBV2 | CASTRTGDYEQYF | TGTGCCAGCACTAGGACAGGGGACTACGAGCAGTACTTC
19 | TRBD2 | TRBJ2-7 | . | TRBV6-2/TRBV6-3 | CASSYSLLAGGFPSYEQYF | TGTGCCAGCAGTTACTCCCTACTAGCGGGGGGTTTCCCCTCCTACGAGCAGTACTTC